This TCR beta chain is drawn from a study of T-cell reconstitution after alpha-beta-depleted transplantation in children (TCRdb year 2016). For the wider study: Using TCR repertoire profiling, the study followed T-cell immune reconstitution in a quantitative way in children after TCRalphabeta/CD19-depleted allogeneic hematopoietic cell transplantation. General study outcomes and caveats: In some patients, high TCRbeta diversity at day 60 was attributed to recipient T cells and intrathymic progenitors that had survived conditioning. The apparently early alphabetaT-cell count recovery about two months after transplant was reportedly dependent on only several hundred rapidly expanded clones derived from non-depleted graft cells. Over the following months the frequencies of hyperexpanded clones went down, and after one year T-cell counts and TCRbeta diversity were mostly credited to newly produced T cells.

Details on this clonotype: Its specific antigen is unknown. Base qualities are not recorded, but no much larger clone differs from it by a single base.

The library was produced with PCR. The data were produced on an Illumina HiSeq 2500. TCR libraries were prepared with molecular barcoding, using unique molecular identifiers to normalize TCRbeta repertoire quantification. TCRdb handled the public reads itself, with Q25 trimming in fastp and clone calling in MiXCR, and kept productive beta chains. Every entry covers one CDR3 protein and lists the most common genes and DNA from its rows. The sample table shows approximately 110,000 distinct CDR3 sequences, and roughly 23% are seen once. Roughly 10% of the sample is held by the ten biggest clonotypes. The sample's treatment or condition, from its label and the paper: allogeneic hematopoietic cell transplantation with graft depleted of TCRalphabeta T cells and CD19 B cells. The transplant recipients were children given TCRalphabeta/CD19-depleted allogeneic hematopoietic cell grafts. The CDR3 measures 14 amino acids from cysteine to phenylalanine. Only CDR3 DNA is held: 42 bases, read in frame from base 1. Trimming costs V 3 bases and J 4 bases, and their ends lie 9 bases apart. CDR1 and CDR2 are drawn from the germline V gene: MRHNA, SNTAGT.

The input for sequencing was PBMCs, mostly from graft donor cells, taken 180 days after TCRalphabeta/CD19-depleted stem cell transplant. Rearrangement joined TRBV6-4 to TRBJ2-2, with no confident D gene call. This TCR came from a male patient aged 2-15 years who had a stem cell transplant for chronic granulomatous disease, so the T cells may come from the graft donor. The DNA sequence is TGTGCCAGCAGTGAGTCGGTGGGCACCGGGGAGCTGTTTTTT. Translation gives CASSESVGTGELFF.